Shown below are 32 T cell receptor beta chains from a single sample sequenced in a study of cytomegalovirus exposure and HLA in healthy donors. The PCR ran on 60 Vbeta and 13 Jbeta primers. Sequencing used immunoSEQ multiplex PCR; TCRdb keeps in-frame clones, though not all of them. The sample shows about 190,000 clones, around 84% of them seen only once. The source material was PBMCs. The receptors derive from a middle-aged man in good health and CMV-seropositive.

This clone showed up just once. The rearrangement links TRBV5-1 to TRBJ2-7, with D maybe TRBD2 (5 bases). V lost 3 bases and J lost 2, with 12 bases in between. Germline-derived CDR1 and CDR2 are SGHRS and YFSETQ. This CDR3 spans 14 amino acids. CDR3 residues: CASSYRGGPYEQYF. The CDR3 DNA is TGCGCCAGCAGCTACCGGGGTGGGCCCTACGAGCAGTACTTC. The variable domain in full, with the rest retrieved from reference TRBV5-1 and TRBJ2-7, is KAGVTQTPRYLIKTRGQQVTLSCSPISGHRSVSWYQQTPGQGLQFLFEYFSETQRNKGNFPGRFSGRQFSNSRSEMNVSTLELGDSALYLCASSYRGGPYEQYFGPGTRLTVT.

V gene TRBV7-9 combines with J gene TRBJ2-2, with D hard to call. CDR1 and CDR2 (germline): SEHNR, FQNEAQ (reference sequence). The V end lost 7 bases, the J end lost 8 bases, and 11 bases lay between the germline ends. The CDR3 has 12 amino acids. CDR3: CASTSFRGELFF. CDR3 in DNA: TGTGCCAGCACCTCTTTCCGGGGGGAGCTGTTTTTT.

The CDR3 reads CASSLDRGHQPQHF. Written as DNA, the CDR3 is TGTGCCAGCAGCTTGGACAGGGGGCACCAGCCCCAGCATTTT. The chain recombines TRBV5-8 with TRBJ1-5, with 9 bases identical to TRBD1. CDR3 length: 14 amino acids. CDR1 SGHTS and CDR2 YDEGEE come from the germline V gene. The J segment lost 7 bases and the V segment lost 0 bases, leaving 2 bases of the junction unmatched.

CDR3 sequence reads: CASRGPPRNTGELFF. CDR3 coding DNA: TGTGCCAGTAGGGGCCCCCCACGGAACACCGGGGAGCTGTTTTTT. The V and J genes are TRBV19 and TRBJ2-2; D not certain. The CDR3 totals 15 residues. The germline CDR1 and CDR2 sequences are LNHDA and SQIVND (reference sequence). The ends were cut back, 6 bases at V and 1 base at J, with 12 bases in the middle.

Note on this clone: Other DNA sequences in the same sample also yield this CDR3. The chain is built from TRBV19 and TRBJ2-2; TRBD1 might be the D (6 bases). The CDR3 loop spans 16 amino acids. Germline CDR1 and CDR2: LNHDA and SQIVND (reference sequence). Trimming shortened V by 3 bases and J by 0 bases, and 11 bases separated the two germline ends. The CDR3, as DNA: TGTGCCAGTAGTATTCTGGACAGCGCGAACACCGGGGAGCTGTTTTTT. It codes for CASSILDSANTGELFF.

J is TRBJ2-7 and V is TRBV19, with D maybe TRBD1 (6 bases). This CDR3 is built from 15 residues. V was shortened by 5 bases and J by 0 bases, with 14 bases between the two germline ends. The V gene's germline CDR1 is LNHDA and CDR2 SQIVND (reference sequence). The CDR3 DNA follows: TGTGCCAGTAGTCTCGGACAGAGAAGCTCCTACGAGCAGTACTTC. Its protein product is CASSLGQRSSYEQYF.

This clone came up a few times. The chain combines TRBV6-1 with TRBJ2-5, with a possible D match to TRBD1 (6 bases). Germline V gene lookup returns CDR1 MNHNS and CDR2 SASEGT. V was pared by 8 bases and J by 0 bases, with 13 bases between. There are 14 residues in the CDR3. DNA of the CDR3: TGTGCCAGCTCGCCGCGGACAGACCAAGAGACCCAGTACTTC. It codes for CASSPRTDQETQYF.

The CDR3 DNA is TGTGCCAGCAGCCAAAAAAGCGGGGGGCAAAGCACAGATACGCAGTATTTT. This codes for CASSQKSGGQSTDTQYF. The chain combines TRBV4-2 with TRBJ2-3, with 9 bases aligning to TRBD2. The trim removed 2 bases at V and 0 bases at J, leaving 6 bases unmatched. CDR1 is LGHNA and CDR2 is YNFKEQ in the germline V gene. The CDR3 totals 17 residues.

The rearrangement links TRBV4-1 to TRBJ2-7, with 10 bases aligning to TRBD1. CDR1 and CDR2 from the germline V gene are MGHRA and YSYEKL. This CDR3 is 14 amino acids long. J gave up 3 bases and V 4 bases, and 3 bases lay outside the gene matches. This CDR3 is CASSRDRGSYEQYF. For the CDR3, the DNA is TGCGCCAGCAGCCGGGACAGGGGTAGCTACGAGCAGTACTTC.

The chain carries TRBV2 and TRBJ1-2; D not certain. Trimming left V 3 bases short and J 6 bases short, with 8 bases between. Per germline, CDR1 SNHLY and CDR2 FYNNEI. The CDR3 totals 12 residues. CDR3: CASSEGRNGYTF. CDR3 in DNA: TGTGCCAGCAGTGAGGGGAGGAATGGCTACACCTTC.

The chain recombines TRBV19 with TRBJ1-5, with 7 bases fitting TRBD1. Germline V lookup: CDR1 LNHDA, CDR2 SQIVND (reference sequence). V shed 7 bases, J shed 0 bases, and the junction held 6 bases outside the gene matches. The CDR3 length is 15 residues. The CDR3 bases are TGTGCCAGTACATGGGACAGCTATAGCAATCAGCCCCAGCATTTT. Translated: CASTWDSYSNQPQHF.

This chain uses TRBV2 with TRBJ2-7; possible D gene TRBD2, 6 bases. The V and J ends lost 8 bases and 2 bases respectively, with 13 bases between them. This CDR3 is built from 13 residues. Per the germline V gene, CDR1 is SNHLY and CDR2 is FYNNEI. CDR3 protein: CASGEDLPYEQYF. The DNA for the CDR3 is TGTGCCAGCGGGGAGGACTTACCCTACGAGCAGTACTTC.

V and J are TRBV5-1 and TRBJ1-2, with a tentative D call TRBD1 (5 bases). The CDR3 loop spans 15 amino acids. Germline-derived CDR1 and CDR2 are SGHRS and YFSETQ. V was clipped by 4 bases and J by 2 bases, with 15 bases between them. This CDR3 is CASSPGHPANYGYTF. Here the CDR3 DNA reads TGCGCCAGCAGCCCCGGACACCCGGCGAACTATGGCTACACCTTC.

The chain links TRBV2 to TRBJ1-6; 8 bases are a match to TRBD1. The germline V gene encodes CDR1 SNHLY and CDR2 FYNNEI. J was trimmed by 10 bases and V by 7 bases; bases with no gene match: 9. The CDR3 extends over 14 amino acids. CDR3 sequence reads: CASNLDRGGSPLHF. CDR3 nucleotides: TGTGCCAGCAACCTAGACAGGGGCGGGTCACCCCTCCACTTT. The whole variable domain, filled in from reference TRBV2 and TRBJ1-6, reads EPEVTQTPSHQVTQMGQEVILRCVPISNHLYFYWYRQILGQKVEFLVSFYNNEISEKSEIFDDQFSVERPDGSNFTLKIRSTKLEDSAMYFCASNLDRGGSPLHFGNGTRLTVT.

The chain employs TRBV28 and TRBJ2-7; 10 nucleotides agree with TRBD2. This CDR3 contains 13 residues. CDR1 and CDR2 (germline): MDHEN, SYDVKM. Here the CDR3 DNA reads TGTGCAGTGGGGCTAGCGGGAGAATACGAGCAGTACTTC. It codes for CAVGLAGEYEQYF.

V and J are TRBV27 and TRBJ1-5; possibly TRBD1 for D (5 bases). CDR3 length equals 19 residues. Germline values: CDR1 MNHEY, CDR2 SMNVEV (reference sequence). Deletions cut 5 bases from V and 0 bases from J, with 23 bases between. The CDR3 sequence: CASSPAEGRRKASNQPQHF. The DNA of the CDR3 is TGTGCCAGCAGTCCCGCGGAGGGGAGACGAAAAGCTAGCAATCAGCCCCAGCATTTT.

The chain is built from TRBV5-6 and TRBJ2-7, with TRBD1 identical over 10 bases. Looked up from germline, CDR1 is SGHDT and CDR2 is YYEEEE. The CDR3 covers 19 residues. The J segment lost 4 bases and the V segment lost 0 bases, leaving 16 bases of the junction unmatched. Written as DNA, the CDR3 is TGTGCCAGCAGCTTGGTGGGACAGGGGAAGGGTGGGTCGAGGTACGAGCAGTACTTC. As protein: CASSLVGQGKGGSRYEQYF. The full variable domain, its missing parts supplied by reference TRBV5-6 and TRBJ2-7, is DAGVTQSPTHLIKTRGQQVTLRCSPKSGHDTVSWYQQALGQGPQFIFQYYEEEERQRGNFPDRFSGHQFPNYSSELNVNALLLGDSALYLCASSLVGQGKGGSRYEQYFGPGTRLTVT.

This chain connects TRBV19 to TRBJ2-5; TRBD1 agrees at 10 bases. The CDR3 length is 14 residues. Germline CDR1 and CDR2: LNHDA and SQIVND (reference sequence). After removal of 1 base from V and 5 bases from J, the junction contained 1 base not matched to a gene. CDR3 nucleotides: TGTGCCAGTAGTATAGGGACAGGGGGGGAGACCCAGTACTTC. Protein sequence: CASSIGTGGETQYF.

The chain links TRBV2 to TRBJ2-1; 8 positions match TRBD2. Per germline, CDR1 SNHLY and CDR2 FYNNEI. The trim removed 6 bases at V and 8 bases at J, leaving 12 bases unmatched. The length of the CDR3 is 15 residues. CDR3 residues: CASRGRVAGLDEQFF. The CDR3 DNA sequence: TGTGCCAGCAGGGGGAGGGTAGCGGGACTCGATGAGCAGTTCTTC.

The chain has TRBV6-1 and TRBJ1-1, with D unresolved. The ends were cut back, 6 bases at V and 1 base at J, with 15 bases in the middle. In germline, CDR1 is MNHNS, CDR2 SASEGT. This CDR3 contains 15 residues. The CDR3 loop reads CASRLYGQKNTEAFF. In nucleotides, the CDR3 is TGTGCCAGCAGGTTGTATGGGCAGAAGAACACTGAAGCTTTCTTT.

This clone appeared a few times. This sample also contains other DNA sequences that code for the same CDR3. J is TRBJ1-2 and V is TRBV19, with D possibly TRBD1 on 5 matching bases. V was trimmed by 4 bases and J by 3 bases, leaving 15 bases between them. The CDR3 sequence is 15 residues long. Germline assignment: CDR1 LNHDA and CDR2 SQIVND (reference sequence). The CDR3 here is CASSTPGGGDYGYTF. The CDR3 coding sequence is TGTGCCAGTAGTACCCCCGGCGGGGGAGACTATGGCTACACCTTC.

The chain links TRBV5-1 to TRBJ2-3; 7 bases match TRBD1. Germline CDR1 and CDR2: SGHRS and YFSETQ. J gave up 2 bases and V 4 bases, and 4 bases lay outside the gene matches. This CDR3 contains 14 residues. The CDR3 bases are TGCGCCAGCAGCGGGGGACAGCTCACAGATACGCAGTATTTT. It translates to CASSGGQLTDTQYF.

The chain has TRBV6-7 and TRBJ2-1; 9 bases line up with TRBD2. TRBV6-7 is an ORF; its function is uncertain. Trimming took 2 bases from V and 8 from J; bases not matched to a gene: 7. CDR3 size: 15 residues. The CDR3 DNA is TGTGCCAGCAGTTACGCGGGAGGGCCCTCGGATGAGCAGTTCTTC. Its translation is CASSYAGGPSDEQFF.

V and J are TRBV7-9 and TRBJ2-3; 11 bases align to TRBD1. The junction had 8 bases not matched to a gene; V was cut back by 7 bases and J by 5 bases. Germline CDR1 is SEHNR and CDR2 is FQNEAQ (reference sequence). The CDR3 runs to 15 residues. CDR3 protein: CASIRTGGLGDTQYF. The CDR3 coding sequence is TGTGCCAGCATCCGGACAGGGGGCTTGGGAGATACGCAGTATTTT.

The V gene is TRBV19, the J gene TRBJ1-2; maybe TRBD1 (5 bases). V was pared by 4 bases and J by 4 bases, with 10 bases between. CDR3 length: 13 amino acids. Germline CDR1 reads LNHDA; CDR2 reads SQIVND (reference sequence). As DNA, the CDR3 is TGTGCCAGTAGTAGTCGACAGTTCTATGGCTACACCTTC. Its protein is CASSSRQFYGYTF.

The chain carries TRBV6-1 and TRBJ2-5; TRBD1 might be the D (6 bases). The J call is in doubt because the DNA end fits TRBJ2-7 better. Per germline, CDR1 MNHNS and CDR2 SASEGT. There are 12 residues in the CDR3. CDR3 in amino acids: CASTDRTYEQYF. CDR3 bases: TGTGCCAGTACCGACAGGACCTACGAGCAGTACTTC.

The chain uses TRBV5-1 and TRBJ1-1, with a possible D match to TRBD1 (5 bases). CDR3 length: 13 amino acids. Germline V gene lookup returns CDR1 SGHRS and CDR2 YFSETQ. Deletions cut 2 bases from V and 4 bases from J, with 9 bases between. The CDR3 nucleotides are TGCGCCAGCAGCTTAGGGGAAAGCACTGAAGCTTTCTTT. Amino acids: CASSLGESTEAFF.

This sequence joins TRBV6-1 and TRBJ1-4; TRBD1 matches at 10 bases. The CDR3 spans 14 residues. CDR1 and CDR2 (germline): MNHNS, SASEGT. V was pared by 6 bases and J by 5 bases, with 3 bases of the junction left unmatched. CDR3 bases: TGTGCCAGCAGCCCGGGACAGGGGAATGAAAAACTGTTTTTT. It codes for CASSPGQGNEKLFF.

The CDR3 sequence is CASSLVTGNSGNTIYF. The CDR3, as DNA: TGTGCCAGCAGCTTAGTCACAGGAAACTCTGGAAACACCATATATTTT. The chain couples TRBV5-6 to TRBJ1-3; a weak D match, TRBD1 (5 bases). V gave up 2 bases and J gave up 0 bases, with 12 bases separating them. Germline lookup yields CDR1 SGHDT and CDR2 YYEEEE. The CDR3 runs to 16 residues.

V and J are TRBV5-8 and TRBJ2-7, with D maybe TRBD1 (7 bases). Germline CDR1 SGHTS, CDR2 YDEGEE. V was pared by 3 bases and J by 1 base, with 14 bases between. This CDR3 region has 15 residues. This CDR3 reads CASSWGGRGSYEQYF. The CDR3 DNA follows: TGTGCCAGCAGCTGGGGAGGCAGGGGGTCCTACGAGCAGTACTTC.

The chain links TRBV19 to TRBJ1-1; D is unclear. Germline V gene data show CDR1 as LNHDA and CDR2 as SQIVND (reference sequence). The CDR3 spans 14 residues. Trimming stripped 4 bases from V and 1 base from J, with 10 bases between. The CDR3 is CASSTHAGNTEAFF. Written as DNA, the CDR3 is TGTGCCAGTAGTACCCATGCGGGGAACACTGAAGCTTTCTTT. Full variable domain (missing parts from reference TRBV19 and TRBJ1-1): DGGITQSPKYLFRKEGQNVTLSCEQNLNHDAMYWYRQDPGQGLRLIYYSQIVNDFQKGDIAEGYSVSREKKESFPLTVTSAQKNPTAFYLCASSTHAGNTEAFFGQGTRLTVV.

The chain is built from TRBV19 and TRBJ2-1, with TRBD1 identical over 10 bases. The V segment lost 4 bases and the J segment 15 bases; nucleotides outside the gene matches: 6. CDR1 is LNHDA, CDR2 SQIVND, per germline (reference sequence). This CDR3 has 12 residues. CDR3 region: CASSTPGQGWFF. The CDR3 DNA is TGTGCCAGTAGTACTCCGGGACAGGGGTGGTTCTTC.